The subject of this entry is one T cell receptor (beta chain). These data belong to a study of sequential checkpoint blockade in melanoma. Overall study: First-line arms were nivolumab then ipilimumab, or the reverse, randomized 1:1.

In germline, CDR1 is SGHRS, CDR2 YFSETQ. V shed 5 bases, J shed 7 bases, and the junction held 4 bases outside the gene matches. The CDR3 is 15 residues long. The treatment was: randomized to nivolumab then ipilimumab (arm A) or the reverse (arm B). None of the patients previously received DNA-damaging chemotherapy. TCRdb keeps only in-frame clones here, not all; method: immunoSEQ multiplex PCR. Among about 19,000 clones listed, 73% were seen once. Here the sequenced sample was CD8+ T cells sorted from blood (inferred from file names), taken from a patient given nivolumab and ipilimumab in sequence. V gene TRBV5-1 combines with J gene TRBJ2-1; TRBD2 aligns across 15 bases. The TCR comes from a human donor with melanoma. This CDR3 is CASRPGLAGGNEQFF. The CDR3 DNA reads TGCGCCAGCAGACCGGGACTAGCGGGAGGAAATGAGCAGTTCTTC.